Listed below are T cell receptor beta chains from one sample, sequenced in a study of blood T cell repertoires in COVID-19. Profiled with immunoSEQ multiplex PCR; TCRdb holds only in-frame clones, not every one. The table records tens of thousands of clones, roughly four fifths of them present only once. The sample taken for sequencing was peripheral blood. These receptors were obtained from a woman of 80 years or more with acute or convalescent COVID-19. Both conserved end residues are part of each CDR3. The D gene is left open where the match is weak.

V	D	J	CDR3
TRBV28	TRBD1	TRBJ2-7	CASRGTGSVPHYEQYF
TRBV27	TRBD1	TRBJ2-2	CASSRRQGVSGELFF
TRBV29-1	TRBD1	TRBJ1-1	CSVETGGFTEAFF
TRBV7-3	.	TRBJ1-2	CASSLEGSDYGYTF
TRBV11-3	.	TRBJ1-3	CASSLSGLSGNTIYF
TRBV12-5	.	TRBJ2-7	CASGFAEGEQYF
TRBV18	TRBD2	TRBJ2-7	CASTGKGLAGTYEQYF
TRBV28	.	TRBJ1-2	CASSGRNYGYTF
TRBV5-1	TRBD1	TRBJ2-1	CASRSDRDPYNEQFF
TRBV30	.	TRBJ1-3	CAWSDGGDYGNTIYF
TRBV28	TRBD1	TRBJ1-1	CASSSVGTGSPRAFF
TRBV7-2	.	TRBJ1-2	CASSLERGRYGYTF
TRBV28	.	TRBJ1-5	CASSGGTFPQPQHF
TRBV18	.	TRBJ2-7	CASSPWDLSYEQYF
TRBV5-6	.	TRBJ2-7	CASGSSGYEQYF
TRBV10-3	.	TRBJ2-3	CAISREDRGSTDTQYF
TRBV19	.	TRBJ2-7	CASSPRAGSYEQYF
TRBV7-9	.	TRBJ1-2	CASSLRQDYGYTF
TRBV6-5	TRBD1	TRBJ2-7	CASSRQGGGYEQYF
TRBV10-3	TRBD1	TRBJ2-5	CAISEGQGETQYF
TRBV4-3	TRBD1	TRBJ1-2	CASSQGTTGGYGYTF
TRBV7-2	.	TRBJ2-2	CASSRRLGVDPNTGELFF
TRBV4-3	.	TRBJ2-2	CASSQDLAGSEGGELFF